These T cell receptor beta chains were read from a single sample in a study of early stage breast cancer tumors. Using immunoSEQ multiplex PCR, the repertoire was profiled, and TCRdb retains in-frame clones only, with some absent. Of tens of thousands of clones listed, over 65% are singletons. The source material was blood. The receptors come from a person aged 25 to 45 with breast cancer. Each CDR3 is given with its conserved first and last residue. The order of the fields is clone size, V gene, CDR3 length, CDR3 protein. Only part of the rows carry a size: once, few, many, or a class if the clone is expanded.

clone size: NA
V gene: TRBV10-1
CDR3 length: 14
CDR3 protein: CASSGSGVPNEQFF

clone size: NA
V gene: TRBV6-5
CDR3 length: 15
CDR3 protein: CASSYTTGSNEKLFF

clone size: NA
V gene: TRBV11-3
CDR3 length: 16
CDR3 protein: CASSLFGPPGTDTQYF

clone size: NA
V gene: TRBV19
CDR3 length: 17
CDR3 protein: CASSPQGTGLANYGYTF

clone size: NA
V gene: TRBV19
CDR3 length: 17
CDR3 protein: CASSKGQAGSSNQPQHF

clone size: once
V gene: TRBV27
CDR3 length: 15
CDR3 protein: CASSLNRVSNQPQHF

clone size: NA
V gene: TRBV5-1
CDR3 length: 12
CDR3 protein: CASSLAGWGYTF

clone size: NA
V gene: TRBV18
CDR3 length: 13
CDR3 protein: CASSQDRQETQYF

clone size: NA
V gene: TRBV5-1
CDR3 length: 14
CDR3 protein: CASSSDSPKNIQYF

clone size: once
V gene: TRBV10-3
CDR3 length: 16
CDR3 protein: CAISDLTGPNNQPQHF

clone size: once
V gene: TRBV4-2
CDR3 length: 17
CDR3 protein: CASSQDLGGSGGNEQFF

clone size: NA
V gene: TRBV4-3
CDR3 length: 13
CDR3 protein: CASSQGVLGGYTF

clone size: NA
V gene: TRBV7-9
CDR3 length: 16
CDR3 protein: CASSGSGQVINQPQHF

clone size: few
V gene: TRBV5-4
CDR3 length: 15
CDR3 protein: CASRPDVTVSYEQYF

clone size: NA
V gene: TRBV6-6
CDR3 length: 13
CDR3 protein: CASSNEGSLEAFF

clone size: NA
V gene: TRBV27
CDR3 length: 14
CDR3 protein: CASSSGDRHGELFF

clone size: NA
V gene: TRBV4-1
CDR3 length: 14
CDR3 protein: CASSRTEGGHEQYF

clone size: NA
V gene: TRBV5-3
CDR3 length: 16
CDR3 protein: CARSTHCESPSYEQYF

clone size: NA
V gene: TRBV11-3
CDR3 length: 15
CDR3 protein: CASSFLGLADNEQFF

clone size: NA
V gene: TRBV7-9
CDR3 length: 16
CDR3 protein: CASSFLAGGLQETQYF

clone size: NA
V gene: TRBV19
CDR3 length: 16
CDR3 protein: CASSTYSGANTGELFF

clone size: NA
V gene: TRBV7-9
CDR3 length: 14
CDR3 protein: CASSSRGSDQPQHF

clone size: NA
V gene: TRBV7-8
CDR3 length: 15
CDR3 protein: CASSPGREVSYEQYF

clone size: NA
V gene: TRBV15
CDR3 length: 13
CDR3 protein: CATSRDLRDEQFF

clone size: NA
V gene: TRBV7-2
CDR3 length: 15
CDR3 protein: CASSLGLAGVYEQYF

clone size: NA
V gene: TRBV6-1
CDR3 length: 15
CDR3 protein: CASSGKPGGRETQYF

clone size: NA
V gene: TRBV7-9
CDR3 length: 16
CDR3 protein: CASSGVRWEVLNIQYF

clone size: NA
V gene: TRBV5-1
CDR3 length: 14
CDR3 protein: CASSSGLAGNEQFF

clone size: NA
V gene: TRBV28
CDR3 length: 15
CDR3 protein: CASSPPGRKPHEQFF

clone size: NA
V gene: TRBV9
CDR3 length: 13
CDR3 protein: CASSVGTVGEQYF

clone size: once
V gene: TRBV19
CDR3 length: 15
CDR3 protein: CASSRSGTTQETQYF

clone size: NA
V gene: TRBV30
CDR3 length: 16
CDR3 protein: CAWRGRRETGTGELFF

clone size: NA
V gene: TRBV11-2
CDR3 length: 16
CDR3 protein: CASSSTLGRATDTQYF

clone size: NA
V gene: TRBV5-4
CDR3 length: 14
CDR3 protein: CASSSAGDYNEQFF

clone size: NA
V gene: TRBV6-1
CDR3 length: 15
CDR3 protein: CASSDWDSRQETQYF

clone size: NA
V gene: TRBV6-4
CDR3 length: 15
CDR3 protein: CASTRTSECSYEQYF

clone size: few
V gene: TRBV5-4
CDR3 length: 13
CDR3 protein: CASRRSGYTEAFF

clone size: NA
V gene: TRBV4-3
CDR3 length: 15
CDR3 protein: CASSQGRRTYNEQFF

clone size: NA
V gene: TRBV11-1
CDR3 length: 16
CDR3 protein: CASSGTGGFLNYGYTF

clone size: few
V gene: TRBV5-5
CDR3 length: 15
CDR3 protein: CASSSGGLAGYEQYF

clone size: NA
V gene: TRBV9
CDR3 length: 15
CDR3 protein: CASSVGLKFQETQYF

clone size: NA
V gene: TRBV5-1
CDR3 length: 18
CDR3 protein: CASSLKPEGIPTNEKLFF